Listed below are T cell receptor beta chains from one sample, sequenced in a study of PD-L1 blockade in urothelial cancer. Some clones are missing from TCRdb's copy, which holds only in-frame ones; the method was immunoSEQ multiplex PCR. The sample holds about 110,000 clones, around 85% seen once. The sequenced sample was PBMCs, obtained around atezolizumab (anti-PD-L1) treatment. The receptors stem from a man aged 45-65 years with urothelial cancer. The conserved cysteine and the conserved F or W are not part of the CDR3 here. Clone size is shown for a subset of rows, as once, few, many or a class of expanded clone.

size	V	J	CDR3
.	TRBV5-1	TRBJ2-1	ASSLDSGWGDEQF
.	TRBV7-6	TRBJ1-6	ASSLGGQGSSPLH
.	TRBV18	TRBJ2-7	ASSPQSGGNEQY
once	TRBV27	TRBJ2-7	ASSPRGLAGEIIPYEQY
.	TRBV28	TRBJ1-2	ASSSRGLGYT
.	TRBV11-3	TRBJ2-3	ASSLAQGADTQY
.	TRBV27	TRBJ2-7	ASSLAGPGSYEQY
.	TRBV4-2	TRBJ2-3	ASSYSGRDGDTQY
.	TRBV5-1	TRBJ2-1	ASSLGTASGNRVQF
.	TRBV28	TRBJ2-3	ASKRGTGTDTQY
few	TRBV2	TRBJ1-2	ASSVEQHGYT
.	TRBV5-4	TRBJ1-3	ASSSDRGRGNTIY
.	TRBV7-3	TRBJ2-3	ASSLAREDTQY
.	TRBV29-1	TRBJ1-1	SVDQQGGTEAF
.	TRBV7-3	TRBJ2-4	ASSLLGQGSKNIQY
.	TRBV15	TRBJ2-1	ATSAGTSGYNEQF
.	TRBV9	TRBJ1-2	ASSVAPQGHNYGYT
.	TRBV11-3	TRBJ2-7	ASSSRLAVSYEQY
.	TRBV10-3	TRBJ2-1	AIGGTTENNEQF
.	TRBV18	TRBJ1-5	ASSQDRAIGNQPQH
.	TRBV30	TRBJ1-5	AWSVVGKPQH
.	TRBV9	TRBJ2-5	ASSVSGGIQETQY
.	TRBV7-9	TRBJ2-7	ASSLVGGAGFEQY
.	TRBV5-1	TRBJ2-3	ASTTGAGVDTQY
.	TRBV6-1	TRBJ2-5	ASSAKLDAGHQETQY
.	TRBV11-2	TRBJ2-7	ASSSTYSPSGFSYEQY
.	TRBV30	TRBJ2-1	AWSSVSGRPWIEQF
.	TRBV27	TRBJ2-3	ASSLAGGPIDTQY
.	TRBV6-6	TRBJ1-2	ASKGNPNYGYT
.	TRBV15	TRBJ1-4	ATSPTAGLSEKLF
.	TRBV9	TRBJ2-7	ASSVETQGEQY
.	TRBV9	TRBJ2-7	ASSVAPTSQYEQY
.	TRBV6-6	TRBJ1-3	ASSPQTGHSGNTIY
.	TRBV30	TRBJ2-1	ALTSTYNEQF
.	TRBV7-3	TRBJ2-2	ASSFGGRDTGELF
once	TRBV18	TRBJ2-5	ASSPPMAQGETQY
.	TRBV10-3	TRBJ1-2	AIRGTATIWRGGYT
.	TRBV15	TRBJ2-5	ATSRDIRAGETQY
.	TRBV5-1	TRBJ2-1	ASSSRVVAGNNEQF
.	TRBV11-3	TRBJ2-1	ASSPGSSGSAMREQF
.	TRBV2	TRBJ1-1	ASSSLQGAEAF
few	TRBV11-2	TRBJ2-7	ASRQTGQGTYEQY
.	TRBV27	TRBJ1-1	ASSSYRGGTEAF
once	TRBV30	TRBJ1-6	AWSSGAPLH
.	TRBV9	TRBJ1-2	ASSRDSNYGYT
.	TRBV9	TRBJ2-2	ASSLRDSRGELF
.	TRBV19	TRBJ2-1	ASSNLAGGNEQF
.	TRBV19	TRBJ1-4	ASSLTGETEKLF
.	TRBV5-1	TRBJ2-1	ASSPGGAGSYNEQF
.	TRBV18	TRBJ1-6	ASSPTQGAQSPLH
once	TRBV6-5	TRBJ2-3	ASSLTSTDTQY
.	TRBV2	TRBJ2-1	ASSLTGPYNEQF
once	TRBV11-2	TRBJ2-1	ASEILGAGNEQF